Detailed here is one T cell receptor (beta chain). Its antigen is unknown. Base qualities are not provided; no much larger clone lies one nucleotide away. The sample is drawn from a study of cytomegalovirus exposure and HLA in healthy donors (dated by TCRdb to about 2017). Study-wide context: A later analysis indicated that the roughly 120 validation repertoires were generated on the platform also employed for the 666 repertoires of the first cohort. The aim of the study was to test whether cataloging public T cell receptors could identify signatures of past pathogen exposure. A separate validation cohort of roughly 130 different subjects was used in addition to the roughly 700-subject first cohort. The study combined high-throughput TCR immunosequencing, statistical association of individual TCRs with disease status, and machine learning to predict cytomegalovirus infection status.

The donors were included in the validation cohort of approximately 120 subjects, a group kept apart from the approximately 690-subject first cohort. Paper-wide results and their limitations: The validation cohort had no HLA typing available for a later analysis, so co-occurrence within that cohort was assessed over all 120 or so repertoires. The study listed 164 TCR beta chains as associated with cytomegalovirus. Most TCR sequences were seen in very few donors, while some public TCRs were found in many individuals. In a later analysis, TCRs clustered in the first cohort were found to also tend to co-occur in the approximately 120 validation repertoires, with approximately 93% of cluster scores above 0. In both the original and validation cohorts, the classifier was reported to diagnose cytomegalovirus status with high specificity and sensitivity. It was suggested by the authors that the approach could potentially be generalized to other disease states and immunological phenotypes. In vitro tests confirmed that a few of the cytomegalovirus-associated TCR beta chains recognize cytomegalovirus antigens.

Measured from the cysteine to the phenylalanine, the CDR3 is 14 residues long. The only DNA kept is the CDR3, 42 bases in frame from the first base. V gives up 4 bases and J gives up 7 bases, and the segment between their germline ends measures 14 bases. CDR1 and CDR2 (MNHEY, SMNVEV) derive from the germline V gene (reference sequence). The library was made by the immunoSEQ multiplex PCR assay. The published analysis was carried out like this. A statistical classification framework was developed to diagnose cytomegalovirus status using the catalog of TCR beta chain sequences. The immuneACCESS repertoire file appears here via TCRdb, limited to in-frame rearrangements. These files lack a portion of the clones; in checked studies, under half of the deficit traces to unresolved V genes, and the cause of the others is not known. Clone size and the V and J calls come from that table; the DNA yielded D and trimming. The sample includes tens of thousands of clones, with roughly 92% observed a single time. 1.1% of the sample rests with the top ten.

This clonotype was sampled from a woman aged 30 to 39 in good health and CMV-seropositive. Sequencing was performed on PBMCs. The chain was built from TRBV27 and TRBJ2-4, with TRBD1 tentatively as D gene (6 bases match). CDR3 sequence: CASSYAPGENIQYF. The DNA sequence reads TGTGCCAGCAGTTACGCCCCAGGGGAGAACATTCAGTACTTC.